A single sample gave rise to the 6 T cell receptor beta chains below, sequenced in a study of OX40 agonist ivuxolimab in advanced cancers. Assay: immunoSEQ multiplex PCR; the TCRdb copy retains only in-frame clones and omits some. The table lists about 48,000 clones, around 90% of them singletons. The sequencing here drew on CD4+ or CD8+ T cells sorted from blood, taken in a trial of the OX40 agonist ivuxolimab. Receptors originate from an adult with an advanced solid tumor such as melanoma, head and neck, liver or kidney cancer.

By its share, this clone is hyperexpanded. V and J are TRBV10-1 and TRBJ1-1; weak D call: TRBD1 (6 bases). Germline loops: CDR1 WNHNN, CDR2 SYGVQD (reference sequence). Trimming pared 4 bases from V and 1 base from J, leaving 16 bases between. CDR3 size: 16 residues. CDR3 amino acids: CASSGKGTLRNTEAFF. For the CDR3, the DNA is TGCGCCAGCAGTGGTAAGGGGACACTGCGGAACACTGAAGCTTTCTTT.

This chain joins TRBV6-1 and TRBJ2-3, with 11 bases that match TRBD2. Trimming removed 6 bases from V and 4 bases from J; junction bases left unmatched: 3. CDR3 length equals 14 residues. Germline V gene data show CDR1 as MNHNS and CDR2 as SASEGT. CDR3 bases: TGTGCCAGCAGGACTAGCGGGGAGGCAGATACGCAGTATTTT. Its translation: CASRTSGEADTQYF.

The genes are TRBV11-2 and TRBJ1-1; 7 bases match TRBD1. Trimming took 5 bases from V and 0 from J; bases not matched to a gene: 6. There are 15 residues in the CDR3. Germline values: CDR1 SGHAT, CDR2 FQNNGV. The CDR3 DNA follows: TGTGCCAGCAGCACCCAGACAGGGATGAACACTGAAGCTTTCTTT. It translates to CASSTQTGMNTEAFF.

V usage is TRBV19 and J usage is TRBJ1-5; no reliable D call. CDR3 length: 11 amino acids. Germline loops: CDR1 LNHDA, CDR2 SQIVND (reference sequence). With 4 bases removed from V and 10 bases from J, the gap between germline ends came to 8 bases. CDR3 in DNA: TGTGCCAGTAGTACGCCGGGACCCCAGCATTTT. Translating gives CASSTPGPQHF. The full variable domain, with the rest looked up from reference TRBV19 and TRBJ1-5, is DGGITQSPKYLFRKEGQNVTLSCEQNLNHDAMYWYRQDPGQGLRLIYYSQIVNDFQKGDIAEGYSVSREKKESFPLTVTSAQKNPTAFYLCASSTPGPQHFGDGTRLSIL.

The rearrangement links TRBV11-2 to TRBJ2-3; 8 positions match TRBD1. This CDR3 has 17 amino acids. Germline lookup yields CDR1 SGHAT and CDR2 FQNNGV. J was trimmed by 5 bases and V by 2 bases; bases with no gene match: 12. In DNA form, the CDR3 reads TGTGCCAGCAGCTTAACCCGTAACAGGGGGGTGGGAGATACGCAGTATTTT. Its protein product is CASSLTRNRGVGDTQYF.

This clone was picked up one time. CDR3: CASSQLLAGGTDTQYF. The CDR3 coding sequence is TGTGCCAGCAGCCAATTACTAGCGGGGGGCACAGATACGCAGTATTTT. The chain combines TRBV14 with TRBJ2-3, with TRBD2 matching over 11 bases. The germline V gene has CDR1 SGHDN and CDR2 FVKESK. The CDR3 runs to 16 residues. Trimming at V came to 2 bases and at J to 1 base, leaving 2 bases not matched to a gene. The whole variable domain, filled in from reference TRBV14 and TRBJ2-3, reads EAGVTQFPSHSVIEKGQTVTLRCDPISGHDNLYWYRRVMGKEIKFLLHFVKESKQDESGMPNNRFLAERTGGTYSTLKVQPAELEDSGVYFCASSQLLAGGTDTQYFGPGTRLTVL.